Listed below are T cell receptor beta chains from one sample, sequenced in a study of identical twins. Using its own MiXCR run on the 5' RACE reads, TCRdb lists one record per CDR3 protein. The data hold roughly 190,000 distinct CDR3 sequences, with 15% to 20% observed a single time. These data were also filed under a second study, of T cells expressing NK-cell markers.

Sequenced sample: CD8+ T cells sorted from blood. Receptors were obtained from a young woman in good health. The CDR3 runs from the conserved cysteine through the conserved F or W. Clone size is given for some rows only: seen once, a few or many times, or a class if the clone is expanded.

abundance,v_gene,CDR3aa
.,TRBV9,CASSVGQPNTEAFF
.,TRBV3-1,CASSQDFSMGIGNEQFF
many,TRBV6-1,CASRPNLDKRGGYTF
.,TRBV29-1,CSVVASGGALTGELFF
.,TRBV11-2,CASGKMNTEAFF
few,TRBV12-5,CASASPNEQFF
few,TRBV6-1,CASSPTGGHSYEQYF
few,TRBV7-8,CASSLLRGGWEQYF
.,TRBV27,CASSSWTSGKGEQYF
many,TRBV11-3,CASSPTGEGAKNIQYF
.,TRBV5-5,CASSFFPGGITDTQYF
.,TRBV12-3/TRBV12-4,CASSFVAVDTGELFF
.,TRBV11-1,CASSSPGTSAPSSYNEQFF
few,TRBV4-3,CASSHRGEVVSYNEQFF
.,TRBV7-3,CASSLTTGTGYPGELFF
once,TRBV30,CAWSLPSWNEQFF
many,TRBV20-1,CSAFRTSGEYNEQFF
.,TRBV4-3,CASSQEGQGQETQYF
.,TRBV7-9,CASSIGLAGAGTGELFF
.,TRBV12-3/TRBV12-4,CAIRRGYGYTF
.,TRBV6-2/TRBV6-3,CASSPPVLSSYNEQFF
few,TRBV6-2/TRBV6-3,CASSYTRENEQYF
few,TRBV27,CASSPRTGVDYGYTF